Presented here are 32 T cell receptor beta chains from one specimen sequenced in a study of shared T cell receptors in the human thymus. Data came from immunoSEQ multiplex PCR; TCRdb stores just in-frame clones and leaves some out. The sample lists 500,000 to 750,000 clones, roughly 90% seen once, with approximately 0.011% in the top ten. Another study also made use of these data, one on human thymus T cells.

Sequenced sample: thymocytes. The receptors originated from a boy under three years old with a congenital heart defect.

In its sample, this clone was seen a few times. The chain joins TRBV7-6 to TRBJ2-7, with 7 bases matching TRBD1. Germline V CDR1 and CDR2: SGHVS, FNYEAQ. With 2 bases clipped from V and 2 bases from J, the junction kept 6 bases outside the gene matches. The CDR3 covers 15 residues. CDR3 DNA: TGTGCCAGCAGCTTAAGGACAGGAACAACCTACGAGCAGTACTTC. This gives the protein CASSLRTGTTYEQYF. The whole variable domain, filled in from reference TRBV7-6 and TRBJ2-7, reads GAGVSQSPRYKVTKRGQDVALRCDPISGHVSLYWYRQALGQGPEFLTYFNYEAQQDKSGLPNDRFSAERPEGSISTLTIQRTEQRDSAMYRCASSLRTGTTYEQYFGPGTRLTVT.

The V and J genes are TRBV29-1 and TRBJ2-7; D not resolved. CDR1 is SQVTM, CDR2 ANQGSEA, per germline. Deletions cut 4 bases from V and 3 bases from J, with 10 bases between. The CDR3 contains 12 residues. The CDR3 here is CSVGNSLYEQYF. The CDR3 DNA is TGCAGCGTTGGGAACAGCCTCTACGAGCAGTACTTC.

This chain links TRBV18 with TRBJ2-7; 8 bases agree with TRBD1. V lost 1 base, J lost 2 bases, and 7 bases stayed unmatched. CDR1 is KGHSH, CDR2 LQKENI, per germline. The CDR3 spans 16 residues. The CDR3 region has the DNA TGTGCCAGCTCACCACGGTCAACGGGACAGGCCTACGAGCAGTACTTC. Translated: CASSPRSTGQAYEQYF.

The CDR3: CAISIDKTGTSERVGETQYF. For the CDR3, the DNA is TGTGCCATCAGTATAGATAAGACCGGGACTAGCGAGAGGGTCGGAGAGACCCAGTACTTC. V and J are TRBV10-3 and TRBJ2-5; the match to TRBD2 covers 10 bases. J gave up 4 bases and V 5 bases, and 22 bases lay outside the gene matches. Per germline, CDR1 ENHRY and CDR2 SYGVKD. CDR3 length: 20 residues.

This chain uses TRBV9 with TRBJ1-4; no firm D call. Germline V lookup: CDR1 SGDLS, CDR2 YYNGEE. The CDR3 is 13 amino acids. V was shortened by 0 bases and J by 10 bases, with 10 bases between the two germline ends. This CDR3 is CASSVEEGGKLFF. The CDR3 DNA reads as TGTGCCAGCAGCGTAGAGGAGGGCGGAAAACTGTTTTTT.

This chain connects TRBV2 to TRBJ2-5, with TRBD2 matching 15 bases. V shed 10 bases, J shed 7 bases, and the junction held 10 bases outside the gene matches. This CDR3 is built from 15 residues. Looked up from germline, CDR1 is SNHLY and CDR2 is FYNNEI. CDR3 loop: CATPRTSGRAGTQYF. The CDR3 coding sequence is TGTGCCACCCCGAGGACTAGCGGGAGGGCCGGGACCCAGTACTTC.

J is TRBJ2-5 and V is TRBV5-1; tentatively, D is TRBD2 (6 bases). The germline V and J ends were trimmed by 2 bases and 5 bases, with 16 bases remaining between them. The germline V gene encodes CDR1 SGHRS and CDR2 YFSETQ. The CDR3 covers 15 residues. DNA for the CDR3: TGCGCCAGCAGCTTCGGCGGGACCCCTCTGGAGACCCAGTACTTC. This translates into CASSFGGTPLETQYF.

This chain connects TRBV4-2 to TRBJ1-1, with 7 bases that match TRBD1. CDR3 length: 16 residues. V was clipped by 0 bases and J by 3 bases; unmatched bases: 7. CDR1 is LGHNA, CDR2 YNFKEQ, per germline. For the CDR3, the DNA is TGTGCCAGCAGCCAAGATTTGGGGCAGGGGGACACTGAAGCTTTCTTT. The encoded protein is CASSQDLGQGDTEAFF.

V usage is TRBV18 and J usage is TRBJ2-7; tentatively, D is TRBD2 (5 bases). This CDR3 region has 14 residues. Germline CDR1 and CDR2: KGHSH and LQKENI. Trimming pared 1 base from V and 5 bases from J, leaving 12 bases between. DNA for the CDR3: TGTGCCAGCTCACCACGTGAGGGAACGGACGAGCAGTACTTC. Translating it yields CASSPREGTDEQYF.

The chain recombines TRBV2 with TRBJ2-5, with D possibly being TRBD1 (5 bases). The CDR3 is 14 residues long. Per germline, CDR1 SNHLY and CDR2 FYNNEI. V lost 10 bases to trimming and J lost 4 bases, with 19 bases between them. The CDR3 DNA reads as TGTGCCATCCCACTCGACAGCCCCGTAGAGACCCAGTACTTC. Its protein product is CAIPLDSPVETQYF.

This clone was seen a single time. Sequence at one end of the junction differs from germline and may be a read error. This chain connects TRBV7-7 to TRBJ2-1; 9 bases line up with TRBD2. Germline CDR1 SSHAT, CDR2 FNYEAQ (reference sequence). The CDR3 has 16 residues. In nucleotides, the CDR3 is TGTGCTAGCAGCCCAGGGATAGCGGGAGAAACGGATGAGCAGTTCTTC. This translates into CASSPGIAGETDEQFF.

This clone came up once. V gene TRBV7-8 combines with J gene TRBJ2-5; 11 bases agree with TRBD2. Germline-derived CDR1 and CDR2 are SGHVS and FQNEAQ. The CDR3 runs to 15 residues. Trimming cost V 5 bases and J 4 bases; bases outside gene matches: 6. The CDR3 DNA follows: TGTGCCAGCAGCCTTCAACTAGCGGGAGTAGAGACCCAGTACTTC. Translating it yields CASSLQLAGVETQYF.

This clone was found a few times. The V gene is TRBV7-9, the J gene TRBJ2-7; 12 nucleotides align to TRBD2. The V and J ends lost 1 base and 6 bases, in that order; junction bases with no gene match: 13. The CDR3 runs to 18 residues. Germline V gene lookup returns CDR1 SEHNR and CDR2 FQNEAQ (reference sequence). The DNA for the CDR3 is TGTGCCAGCAGCTTAGATAGAGGACTAGCGGGAAGGAGTTTCGAGCAGTACTTC. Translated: CASSLDRGLAGRSFEQYF. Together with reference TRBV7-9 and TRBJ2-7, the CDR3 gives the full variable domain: DTGVSQNPRHKITKRGQNVTFRCDPISEHNRLYWYRQTLGQGPEFLTYFQNEAQLEKSRLLSDRFSAERPKGSFSTLEIQRTEQGDSAMYLCASSLDRGLAGRSFEQYFGPGTRLTVT.

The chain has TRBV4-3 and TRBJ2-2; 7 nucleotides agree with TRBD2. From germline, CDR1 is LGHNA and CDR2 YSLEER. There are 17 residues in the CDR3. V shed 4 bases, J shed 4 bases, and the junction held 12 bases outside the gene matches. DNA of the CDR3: TGCGCCAGCAGCCTAAGGGGCTGGCGGGAGCCCACCGGGGAGCTGTTTTTT. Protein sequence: CASSLRGWREPTGELFF.

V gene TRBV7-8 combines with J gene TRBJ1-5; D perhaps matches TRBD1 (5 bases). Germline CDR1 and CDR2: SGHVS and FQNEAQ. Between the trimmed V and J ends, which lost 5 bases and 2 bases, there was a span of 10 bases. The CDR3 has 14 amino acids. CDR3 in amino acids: CASSKGCCNQPQHF. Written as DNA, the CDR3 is TGTGCCAGCAGCAAGGGGTGTTGCAATCAGCCCCAGCATTTT.

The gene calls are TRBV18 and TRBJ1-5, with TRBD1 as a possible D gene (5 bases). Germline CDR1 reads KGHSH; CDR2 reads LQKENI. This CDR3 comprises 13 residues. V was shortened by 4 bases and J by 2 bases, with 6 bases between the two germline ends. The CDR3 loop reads CASSLQGNQPQHF. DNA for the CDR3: TGTGCCAGCTCACTACAGGGCAATCAGCCCCAGCATTTT.

Here the CDR3 DNA reads TGCGCCAGCATACAGGGGAGCACAGATACGCAGTATTTT. Protein product: CASIQGSTDTQYF. The chain carries TRBV10-2 and TRBJ2-3, with 7 bases lining up with TRBD1. Germline V gene sequence: CDR1 WSHSY, CDR2 SAAADI. The CDR3 has 13 residues. V was pared by 7 bases and J by 0 bases, with 1 base of the junction left unmatched.

CDR3 in DNA: TGTGCCAGCTCACCACCAAAAGGTGCTAGCGGGATCCTCTCTAGCACAGATACGCAGTATTTT. Translated: CASSPPKGASGILSSTDTQYF. The V and J genes are TRBV18 and TRBJ2-3; the match to TRBD2 covers 9 bases. From germline, CDR1 is KGHSH and CDR2 LQKENI. The V gene end was trimmed by 0 bases and the J gene end by 0 bases; junction bases not matched to a gene: 16. The CDR3 has 21 residues.

The CDR3 DNA reads TGTGCCAGCAGTTTAAGGCCAGGGGGAGAGACCCAGTACTTC. Protein product: CASSLRPGGETQYF. The chain couples TRBV27 to TRBJ2-5; 7 bases are shared with TRBD1. The CDR3 spans 14 residues. Trimming cost V 2 bases and J 4 bases; bases outside gene matches: 4. Germline V gives CDR1 MNHEY, CDR2 SMNVEV (reference sequence).

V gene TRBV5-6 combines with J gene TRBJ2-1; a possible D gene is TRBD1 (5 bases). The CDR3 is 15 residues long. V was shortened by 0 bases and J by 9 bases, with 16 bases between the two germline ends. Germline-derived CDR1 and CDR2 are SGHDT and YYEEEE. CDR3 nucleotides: TGTGCCAGCAGCTTGGCCCCCGACAGAATAGGTGAGCAGTTCTTC. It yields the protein CASSLAPDRIGEQFF.

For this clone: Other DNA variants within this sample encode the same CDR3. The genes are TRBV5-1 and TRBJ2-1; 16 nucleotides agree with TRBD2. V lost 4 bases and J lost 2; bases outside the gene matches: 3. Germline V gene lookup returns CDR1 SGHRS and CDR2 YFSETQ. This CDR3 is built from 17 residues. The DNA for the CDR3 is TGCGCCAGCAGCCTGGGACTAGCGGGAGGGCCCTACAATGAGCAGTTCTTC. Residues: CASSLGLAGGPYNEQFF.

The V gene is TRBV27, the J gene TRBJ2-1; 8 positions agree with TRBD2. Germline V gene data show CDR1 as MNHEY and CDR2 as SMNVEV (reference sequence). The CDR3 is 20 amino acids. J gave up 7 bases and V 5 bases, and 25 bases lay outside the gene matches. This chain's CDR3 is CASSPRGGQASPSRRNEQFF. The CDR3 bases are TGTGCCAGCAGTCCCCGGGGGGGACAAGCTTCTCCCTCTCGAAGAAATGAGCAGTTCTTC.

CDR3 region: CASSPGISYEQYF. CDR3 in DNA: TGTGCCAGCAGTCCAGGAATCTCCTACGAGCAGTACTTC. This sequence joins TRBV27 and TRBJ2-7, with D hard to call. The CDR3 is 13 residues long. The germline gives CDR1 MNHEY, CDR2 SMNVEV (reference sequence). Trimming left V 5 bases short and J 0 bases short, with 8 bases between.

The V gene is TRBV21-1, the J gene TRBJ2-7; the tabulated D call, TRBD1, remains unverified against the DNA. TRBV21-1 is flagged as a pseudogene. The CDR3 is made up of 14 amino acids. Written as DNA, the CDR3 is TGTGCCAGCAGCCCCCGGGACAGGCCTTACGAGCAGTACTTC. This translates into CASSPRDRPYEQYF.

DNA for the CDR3: TGTGCCAGCAGTGCCCGGACAGGGGTCGGGGGCTATGGCTACACCTTC. Its translation: CASSARTGVGGYGYTF. V and J are TRBV27 and TRBJ1-2; TRBD1 matches 9 bases. The CDR3 has 16 amino acids. CDR1 is MNHEY, CDR2 SMNVEV, per germline (reference sequence). V was clipped by 5 bases and J by 4 bases; unmatched bases: 11.

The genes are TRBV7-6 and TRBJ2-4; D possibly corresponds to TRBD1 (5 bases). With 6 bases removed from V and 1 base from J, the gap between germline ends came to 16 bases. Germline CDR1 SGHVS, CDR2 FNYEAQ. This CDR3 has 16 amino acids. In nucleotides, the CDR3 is TGTGCCAGCAGGCACAGAGGCAACAGGGCCAAAAACATTCAGTACTTC. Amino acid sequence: CASRHRGNRAKNIQYF.

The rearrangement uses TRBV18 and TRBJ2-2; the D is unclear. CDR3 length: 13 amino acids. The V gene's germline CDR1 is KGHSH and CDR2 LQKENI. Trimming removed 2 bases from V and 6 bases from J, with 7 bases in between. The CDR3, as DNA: TGTGCCAGCTCACCAGATCGGGCCGGGGAGCTGTTTTTT. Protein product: CASSPDRAGELFF.

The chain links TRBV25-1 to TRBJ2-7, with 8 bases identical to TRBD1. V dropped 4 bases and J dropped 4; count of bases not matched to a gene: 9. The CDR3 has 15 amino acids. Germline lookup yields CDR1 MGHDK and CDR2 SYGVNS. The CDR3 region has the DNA TGTGCCAGCAGTGGTGATTCCAGGGGGCAGTACGAGCAGTACTTC. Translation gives CASSGDSRGQYEQYF.

The CDR3 sequence is CASSLRQNTEAFF. The CDR3 nucleotides read TGTGCCAGCAGCTTGAGACAGAACACTGAAGCTTTCTTT. The V call is TRBV5-6, the J call TRBJ1-1; no firm D call. CDR3 length equals 13 residues. Germline CDR1 is SGHDT and CDR2 is YYEEEE. The ends were cut back, 1 base at V and 1 base at J, with 5 bases in the middle.

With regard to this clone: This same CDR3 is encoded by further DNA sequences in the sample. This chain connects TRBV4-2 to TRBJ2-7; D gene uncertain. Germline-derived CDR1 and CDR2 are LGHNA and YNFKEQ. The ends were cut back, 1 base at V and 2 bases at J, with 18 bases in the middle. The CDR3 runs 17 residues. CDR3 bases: TGTGCCAGCAGCCAAGTACTTGAAGACTCCCTAACCTACGAGCAGTACTTC. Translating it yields CASSQVLEDSLTYEQYF.

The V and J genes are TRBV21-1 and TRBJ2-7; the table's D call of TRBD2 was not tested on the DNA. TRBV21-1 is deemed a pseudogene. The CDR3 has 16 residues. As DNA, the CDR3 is TGTGCCAGCAGCAAAACCCCCGGGACTAGCAGGTACGAGCAGTACTTC. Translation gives CASSKTPGTSRYEQYF.

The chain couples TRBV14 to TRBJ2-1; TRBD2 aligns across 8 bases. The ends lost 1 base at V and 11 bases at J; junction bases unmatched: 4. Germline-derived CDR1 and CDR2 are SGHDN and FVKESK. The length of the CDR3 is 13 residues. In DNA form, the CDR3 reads TGTGCCAGCAGCCAAGGCACTAGCGGTAAGCAGTTCTTC. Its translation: CASSQGTSGKQFF.